This TCR delta chain derives from a study of DNA immune sequencing with unique molecular identifiers. Study overall: Enriched γδ T-cell DNA input was around 97 ng; non-enriched PBMC DNA input was about 0.92 ug.

Genomic DNA underwent 32-plex PCR targeting all 8 TRDV and 4 TRDJ genes. A 12-nucleotide UMI was added during around 3 barcoding PCR cycles before adapter PCR. TCRdb re-called the multiplex PCR reads with CATT. This sample has around 5,400 delta-chain clones; 9.5% to 13% occur once, and the top ten carry about half. Notes on the study in general: Healthy donor TRD clonotypes most often used TRDV2 joined to TRDJ1.

The CDR3 loop spans 21 amino acids. CDR1 and CDR2 (germline): NSMFDY, ISSIKDK. As for this clone: The antigen remains undetermined. The TCRdb record carries a much larger clone's protein, which differs from this DNA's translation at residue 18; a read error is the likely cause, and the protein listed here is the DNA translation.

The chain links TRAV29/DV5 to TRDJ1; D is tentatively TRDD2 or TRDD3 (8 bases each). TCRdb is silent on the J gene; assignment here came from matching the DNA to germline. Sequencing was carried out using gamma-delta T cells enriched from blood buffy coat, or unenriched PBMCs (not recorded which). The TCR comes from a human donor in good health. CDR3 DNA sequence: TGTGCAGCAAGCGTTTGGCTTCCTACGAGGGGGTACTGGGGGCCCACCGATCAACTCATCTTT. This encodes CAASVWLPTRGYWGPTDQLIF.